The sequence of this T cell receptor beta chain was determined in a study of CD8 T cell repertoires and HIV-1 epitope variants. On the study more broadly: Twenty-five autologous and known Gag and Nef epitope variant peptides each stimulated T cells separately. Controls were a CMV, EBV and flu pool, Ebola AY9, and no peptide. Cultures ran less than 12 days, with IL-2, IL-7 and IL-15 added on days 3 and 7.

CDR3 length: 16 residues. V was trimmed by 0 bases and J by 6 bases, leaving 15 bases between them. Per germline, CDR1 SGDLS and CDR2 YYNGEE. This table comes from immunoSEQ multiplex PCR, and its TCRdb copy is limited to in-frame clones, with some not included. The sample consists of about 5,200 clones, around two thirds of them appearing once. This clone was observed a handful of times. The target antigen is unknown. Study results and caveats: Of about nine antigen-specific beta clonotypes, 5 or 6 appeared to cross-react with escape variants.

The rearrangement links TRBV9 to TRBJ1-4; D unclear. The sequenced sample was cultured CD8+ T cells derived from PBMCs. The receptor comes from a male donor with HIV. The CDR3 reads CASSVVTGMGDEKLFF. The CDR3 region has the DNA TGTGCCAGCAGCGTAGTGACGGGGATGGGAGATGAAAAACTGTTTTTT.